This T cell receptor (beta chain) was recovered during a study of T cell responses to AZD1222 COVID-19 vaccine. Findings and caveats of the study: Clonal diversity may have been underestimated in mostly white British donors. Nearly half of unique spike-specific TCRs reportedly avoided B.1.351 and B.1.1.7 mutated regions.

Concerning this clone itself: What it binds is unknown.

Germline V gene lookup returns CDR1 MNHEY and CDR2 SVGEGT. Trimming stripped 3 bases from V and 6 bases from J, with 12 bases between. The CDR3 runs 13 residues. Profiling relied on immunoSEQ multiplex PCR, and the TCRdb table lists in-frame clones only, not all of them. The sample lists 110,000 or so clones, around 88% occurring once. Material: peripheral blood, obtained 28 days after the second AZD1222 dose. The genes are TRBV6-2 or TRBV6-3 and TRBJ2-7; tentative D call: TRBD1 (6 bases). This sequence originates from an adult who received the AZD1222 COVID-19 vaccine. The CDR3 bases are TGTGCCAGCAGTTATGTGGGGGCTGGCGAGCAGTACTTC. Translated: CASSYVGAGEQYF.